This T cell receptor beta chain was recorded in a study of low-dose radiotherapy and immunotherapy resistance in tumors. Study information: The study gave Cohort 2 1 Gy per fraction every two weeks, totaling 13 Gy over 26 weeks. Every six weeks patients received intravenous ipilimumab 1 mg/kg, and every two weeks they received intravenous nivolumab 240 mg.

Germline lookup yields CDR1 LNHDA and CDR2 SQIVND (reference sequence). There are 14 residues in the CDR3. Trimming took 7 bases from V and 2 from J, leaving 13 bases between them. This clonotype occurred many times. Time point in this sample: before trial treatment. Donors were dosed with nivolumab and ipilimumab; they also received aspirin, low-dose cyclophosphamide and low-dose radiotherapy. cDNA synthesis used a TRAV/TRBV-specific primer set for both chains. With a V-primer adapter and a constant-region primer, TCRs were amplified for about 20 PCR cycles. The authors amplified isolated mRNA by in vitro transcription. TCRdb passed the reads through MiXCR, listing each CDR3 protein once. The table records around 80,000 distinct CDR3 sequences, under 20% of them present only once.

The receptor comes from a male donor with prostate cancer. Sample: PBMCs, taken before treatment. The chain carries TRBV19 and TRBJ2-3; tentative D call: TRBD1 (6 bases). This CDR3 reads CASTPTGDTDTQYF. The CDR3 DNA reads TGTGCCAGTACCCCGACAGGAGACACAGATACGCAGTATTTT.